The 15 T cell receptor beta chains reported below all come from one sample, sequenced in a study of T cells in Graves' hyperthyroidism and ophthalmopathy. Amplified TCR beta CDR3 regions derived from RNA transcripts. During a first-round RT-PCR of the TCR CDR3, the HTBI primer set was used. In TCRdb, the multiplex PCR reads were re-called with MiXCR into one record per CDR3 protein. The sample has approximately 690,000 distinct CDR3 sequences, roughly 15% seen once. What was sequenced was blood. The receptor set was obtained from a woman aged 45-65 years with Graves' ophthalmopathy.

This clonotype appeared many times. The chain is built from TRBV20-1 and TRBJ2-7, with 9 positions matching TRBD1. CDR1 is DFQATT, CDR2 SNEGSKA, per germline (reference sequence). The V segment lost 3 bases and the J segment 4 bases; nucleotides outside the gene matches: 7. CDR3 length: 14 amino acids. The CDR3 bases are TGCAGTGCTAGCCTGGACAGGGGCGGGTACGAGCAGTACTTC. This codes for CSASLDRGGYEQYF.

This clonotype was observed once. This may be a read error, as it is one base from a much larger clone. The chain has TRBV7-2 and TRBJ1-1; TRBD1 is a possible D gene (6 bases). The CDR3 loop spans 15 amino acids. Germline CDR1 reads SGHTA; CDR2 reads FQGNSA. V gave up 5 bases and J gave up 4 bases, with 17 bases separating them. The CDR3, as DNA: TGTGCCAGCAGCGGCCGGGACAAGAGGATCACTGAAGCTTTCTTT. Its protein is CASSGRDKRITEAFF.

This clonotype was picked up a small number of times. This sequence joins TRBV18 and TRBJ1-1; D may be TRBD1 (6 bases). The CDR3 consists of 13 residues. V was trimmed by 2 bases and J by 8 bases, leaving 12 bases between them. Per germline, CDR1 KGHSH and CDR2 LQKENI. DNA for the CDR3: TGTGCCAGCTCACCAAAACAGGGCGTGGAAGCTTTCTTT. It codes for CASSPKQGVEAFF.

The sample holds a few counts of this clonotype. This chain connects TRBV24-1 to TRBJ2-1, with D perhaps matching TRBD2 (5 bases). This CDR3 region has 20 residues. The V and J ends lost 2 bases and 2 bases respectively, with 24 bases between them. CDR1 is KGHDR and CDR2 is SFDVKD in the germline V gene. This chain's CDR3 is CATSDSVRRTPFTTYNEQFF. The CDR3 DNA reads as TGTGCCACCAGTGATTCGGTTCGGCGGACTCCTTTCACAACCTACAATGAGCAGTTCTTC.

This clonotype appeared many times. The chain has TRBV28 and TRBJ1-1; 7 bases match TRBD1. The CDR3 extends over 12 amino acids. V trimming: 8 bases; J trimming: 9 bases; junction bases outside the gene matches: 9. Germline V gene lookup returns CDR1 MDHEN and CDR2 SYDVKM. CDR3 nucleotide sequence: TGTGCCAGCGTGAAGTCGACAGGGAAAGCTTTCTTT. Translated, it gives CASVKSTGKAFF. Variable domain in full (rest from reference TRBV28 and TRBJ1-1): DVKVTQSSRYLVKRTGEKVFLECVQDMDHENMFWYRQDPGLGLRLIYFSYDVKMKEKGDIPEGYSVSREKKERFSLILESASTNQTSMYLCASVKSTGKAFFGQGTRLTVV.

This clonotype has more than one count but fewer than ten. The chain is built from TRBV4-1 and TRBJ1-5; no clear D gene. This CDR3 is 16 amino acids long. Trimming cost V 0 bases and J 6 bases, with 15 bases left between them. The germline gives CDR1 MGHRA, CDR2 YSYEKL. The CDR3 protein is CASSQDSQVRGQPQHF. The CDR3 DNA is TGCGCCAGCAGCCAAGATAGTCAGGTACGCGGTCAGCCCCAGCATTTT.

Notes on this clonotype: A much larger clone lies a single base off, so this may be a read error. Here the CDR3 reads CASSVGALASYEQYF. The DNA for the CDR3 is TGTGCCAGCAGCGTAGGGGCACTAGCGTCGTACGAGCAGTACTTC. V is TRBV9 and J is TRBJ2-7; 7 nucleotides line up with TRBD2. CDR3 length: 15 amino acids. The trim removed 0 bases at V and 4 bases at J, leaving 7 bases unmatched. The germline V gene has CDR1 SGDLS and CDR2 YYNGEE.

At least ten counts were recorded for this clonotype. The V call is TRBV27, the J call TRBJ2-7, with 7 bases aligning to TRBD2. V shed 4 bases and J 4 bases; nucleotides not matched to a gene: 7. From germline, CDR1 is MNHEY and CDR2 SMNVEV (reference sequence). This CDR3 comprises 14 residues. The CDR3 region is CASSYRGRGYEQYF. CDR3 nucleotides: TGTGCCAGCAGTTATCGCGGGAGAGGATACGAGCAGTACTTC.

There are many counts of this clonotype. The rearrangement links TRBV12-3 or TRBV12-4 to TRBJ1-1, with 8 bases lining up with TRBD1. V lost 5 bases and J lost 5; bases outside the gene matches: 13. CDR3 length: 16 residues. CDR3 nucleotide sequence: TGTGCCAGCAGTCCGGACAGGGTGCCTTCCGGAACTGAAGCTTTCTTT. This sequence encodes CASSPDRVPSGTEAFF.

V and J are TRBV30 and TRBJ1-5; D remains ambiguous. The germline gives CDR1 GTSNPN, CDR2 SVGIG (reference sequence). This CDR3 comprises 14 residues. V was pared by 3 bases and J by 0 bases, with 9 bases between. The CDR3 DNA reads TGTGCCTGGAGCCTAGCCGTTAGCAATCAGCCCCAGCATTTT. Amino acids: CAWSLAVSNQPQHF.

This clonotype was seen repeatedly, ten times or more. The V and J genes are TRBV27 and TRBJ2-1, with D unresolved. Germline CDR1 is MNHEY and CDR2 is SMNVEV (reference sequence). The CDR3 sequence is 12 residues long. Trimming left V 5 bases short and J 3 bases short, with 5 bases between. CDR3 bases: TGTGCCAGCAGTCCCGACTACAATGAGCAGTTCTTC. The encoded protein is CASSPDYNEQFF.

This clonotype has at least ten counts. The chain carries TRBV6-2 or TRBV6-3 and TRBJ2-1, with 7 bases matching TRBD2. There are 18 residues in the CDR3. With V trimmed by 0 bases and J by 8 bases, 16 bases remained unmatched. Germline CDR1 and CDR2: MNHEY and SVGEGT. CDR3 sequence reads: CASSYSSLTSRLLDEQFF. DNA for the CDR3: TGTGCCAGCAGTTACTCGAGCCTGACTAGCAGACTTCTCGATGAGCAGTTCTTC.

Ten or more counts support this clonotype. This chain links TRBV20-1 with TRBJ2-3; D remains unclear. In germline, CDR1 is DFQATT, CDR2 SNEGSKA (reference sequence). The CDR3 loop spans 13 amino acids. Trimming removed 6 bases at V and 4 bases at J, with 14 bases between. CDR3 DNA: TGCAGTGCGAGTGGCCGGGCCGCAGATACGCAGTATTTT. Translating it yields CSASGRAADTQYF.

This clonotype has a count of ten or more. This chain links TRBV7-8 with TRBJ1-4, with 7 bases that match TRBD1. CDR1 and CDR2 from the germline V gene are SGHVS and FQNEAQ. V lost 0 bases to trimming and J lost 5 bases; unmatched junction nucleotides: 3. The CDR3 loop spans 15 amino acids. For the CDR3, the DNA is TGTGCCAGCAGCTTAGCGATGGGACAGAATGAAAAACTGTTTTTT. It yields the protein CASSLAMGQNEKLFF.

This clonotype was detected a few times. This chain uses TRBV29-1 with TRBJ1-4; 8 positions match TRBD1. Germline-derived CDR1 and CDR2 are SQVTM and ANQGSEA. With V trimmed by 5 bases and J by 8 bases, 7 bases remained unmatched. The CDR3 is 13 residues long. The CDR3 sequence is CSVKDRVEEKLFF. The DNA of the CDR3 is TGCAGCGTTAAGGACAGGGTGGAGGAAAAACTGTTTTTT.